Presented here are 4 T cell receptor beta chains from one specimen sequenced in a study of blood T cell repertoires in COVID-19. Only in-frame clones appear in the TCRdb table, and some are missing; sequencing was by immunoSEQ multiplex PCR. The profile shows under 200,000 clones, roughly 84% of them singletons. The sample was peripheral blood. These TCRs come from a man in his forties or fifties with active or convalescent COVID-19.

The chain links TRBV5-5 to TRBJ2-7, with 12 positions matching TRBD2. The J segment lost 1 base and the V segment lost 4 bases, leaving 3 bases of the junction unmatched. Germline loops: CDR1 SGHKS, CDR2 YYEKEE (reference sequence). This CDR3 has 15 amino acids. The CDR3 bases are TGTGCCAGCAGCGTGACTAGCGGGGGATCCTACGAGCAGTACTTC. Amino acids: CASSVTSGGSYEQYF. The full variable domain, rest sourced from reference TRBV5-5 and TRBJ2-7, is DAGVTQSPTHLIKTRGQQVTLRCSPISGHKSVSWYQQVLGQGPQFIFQYYEKEERGRGNFPDRFSARQFPNYSSELNVNALLLGDSALYLCASSVTSGGSYEQYFGPGTRLTVT.

This chain connects TRBV29-1 to TRBJ2-7, with 13 bases matching TRBD2. Germline loops: CDR1 SQVTM, CDR2 ANQGSEA. CDR3 size: 14 residues. V lost 4 bases to trimming and J lost 6 bases; unmatched junction nucleotides: 6. The CDR3 DNA sequence: TGCAGCGTTGCCTGGACTAGCGGGGGTAGCGAGCAGTACTTC. Translated, it gives CSVAWTSGGSEQYF.

The V and J genes are TRBV15 and TRBJ1-2, with no clear D. There are 13 residues in the CDR3. CDR1 is LNHNV, CDR2 YYDKDF, per germline (reference sequence). Trimming cost V 0 bases and J 7 bases, with 9 bases left between them. CDR3 sequence (DNA): TGTGCCACCAGCAGAGATCGGTGGAGTGGCTACACCTTC. Translation gives CATSRDRWSGYTF.

The CDR3 bases are TGTGCCAGCAGCCAACGGAGCACAGATACGCAGTATTTT. This gives the protein CASSQRSTDTQYF. The V call is TRBV3-1 (or the pseudogene TRBV3-2), the J call TRBJ2-3; D is ambiguous. The CDR3 sequence is 13 residues long. Germline values: CDR1 LGHDT, CDR2 YNNKEL (reference sequence). Trimming left V 2 bases short and J 0 bases short, with 3 bases between.